The T cell receptor (beta chain) described here comes from a study of blood T cell repertoires in COVID-19. About the study: Acute and convalescent COVID-19 samples came from the United States, Italy and Spain.

The length of the CDR3 is 16 residues. V dropped 1 base and J dropped 3 bases, with 16 bases sitting between them. Germline lookup yields CDR1 LGHNA and CDR2 YNFKEQ. Clones were read by immunoSEQ multiplex PCR, and TCRdb kept only the in-frame ones, dropping some. The sample includes approximately 210,000 clones, about four fifths of them seen just once. The sample was peripheral blood. This sequence joins TRBV4-2 and TRBJ2-7, with D possibly matching TRBD2 (7 bases). The sequence derives from a woman in her 40s with acute or convalescent COVID-19. CDR3 in amino acids: CASSQATGGTRYEQYF. The CDR3 DNA reads as TGTGCCAGCAGCCAAGCTACGGGGGGCACCCGCTACGAGCAGTACTTC.